Given below is one TCR beta chain in context. The target antigen is unknown. The treatment was: oral pan-JAK inhibitor, 5-10 mg twice daily. Samples from alopecia areata patients were lesional scalp punch biopsies and peripheral blood. Germline loops: CDR1 SGHDN, CDR2 FVKESK. V was pared by 1 base and J by 4 bases, with 5 bases of the junction left unmatched. The CDR3 is 17 amino acids. Investigators isolated RNA and reverse transcribed it into cDNA to act as the sequencing template. The repertoire was sequenced with immunoSEQ multiplex PCR; TCRdb's copy has only in-frame clones and lacks some. The sample lists under 150,000 clones; around three fifths were seen once. This entry comes from a study of CD8+ T cells in alopecia areata. Study-level information: Treated patients were given 5 to 10 mg oral tofacitinib twice daily.

Overall study results and limits: Since there was just one nonresponder, nobody can yet say how baseline CD8+ expansion ties to response.

The receptor comes from a human donor with alopecia areata. The genes are TRBV14 and TRBJ2-5; TRBD2 matches 14 bases. The sequencing used CD4+ T cells sorted from blood, collected at week 24, from a patient treated with tofacitinib. CDR3: CASSQGRTSGGRETQYF. CDR3 nucleotide sequence: TGTGCCAGCAGCCAAGGGAGGACTAGCGGGGGGCGAGAGACCCAGTACTTC.